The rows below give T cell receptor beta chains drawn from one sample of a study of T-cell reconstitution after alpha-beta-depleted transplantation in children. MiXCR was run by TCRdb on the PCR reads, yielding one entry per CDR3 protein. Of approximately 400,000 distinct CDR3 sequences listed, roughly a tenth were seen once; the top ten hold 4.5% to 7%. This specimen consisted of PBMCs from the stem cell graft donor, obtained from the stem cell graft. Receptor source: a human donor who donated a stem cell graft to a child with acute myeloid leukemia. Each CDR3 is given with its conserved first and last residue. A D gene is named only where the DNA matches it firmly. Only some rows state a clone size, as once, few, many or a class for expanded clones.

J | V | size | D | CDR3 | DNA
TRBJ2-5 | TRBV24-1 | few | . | CATSDSIGGTQYF | TGTGCCACCAGTGATTCGATTGGGGGGACCCAGTACTTC
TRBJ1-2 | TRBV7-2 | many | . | CASSLVRGAYGYTF | TGTGCCAGCAGCTTAGTACGGGGGGCTTATGGCTACACCTTC
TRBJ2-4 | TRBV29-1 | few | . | CSVTPPGTVGIQYF | TGCAGCGTTACACCTCCAGGGACTGTGGGCATTCAGTACTTC
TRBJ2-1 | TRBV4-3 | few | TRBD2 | CASSLNLAGGRNEQFF | TGCGCCAGCAGCCTAAACCTAGCGGGAGGTCGCAATGAGCAGTTCTTC
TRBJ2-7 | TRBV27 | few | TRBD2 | CASSSTLAAIYEQYF | TGTGCCAGCAGTTCGACACTAGCGGCCATCTACGAGCAGTACTTC
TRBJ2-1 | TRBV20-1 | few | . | CSAREGSFYNEQFF | TGCAGTGCTAGGGAGGGGAGCTTCTACAATGAGCAGTTCTTC
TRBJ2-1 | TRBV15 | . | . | CATRSRVGYNEQFF | TGTGCCACCAGATCTAGGGTCGGGTACAATGAGCAGTTCTTC
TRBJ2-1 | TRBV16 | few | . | CASSHVQGGSSYNEQFF | TGTGCCAGCAGCCACGTACAGGGGGGGTCCTCCTACAATGAGCAGTTCTTC
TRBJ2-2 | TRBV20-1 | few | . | CSALRQTGELFF | TGCAGTGCTTTACGACAGACCGGGGAGCTGTTTTTT
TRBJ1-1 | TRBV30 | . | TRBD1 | CAWNMDRGIPNTEAFF | TGTGCCTGGAATATGGACAGGGGGATACCGAACACTGAAGCTTTCTTT
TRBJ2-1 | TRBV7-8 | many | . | CASSLAQDNEQFF | TGTGCCAGCAGCTTAGCTCAGGACAATGAGCAGTTCTTC
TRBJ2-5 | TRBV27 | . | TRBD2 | CAAGLAGGETQYF | TGTGCCGCCGGACTAGCGGGAGGAGAGACCCAGTACTTC
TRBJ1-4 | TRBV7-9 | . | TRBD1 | CASSSGQVTNEKLFF | TGTGCCAGCAGCTCCGGACAGGTCACTAATGAAAAACTGTTTTTT
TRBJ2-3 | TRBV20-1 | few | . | CSARRGADTQYF | TGCAGCGCCCGGAGGGGCGCAGATACGCAGTATTTT
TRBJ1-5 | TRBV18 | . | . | CASSPGTLGEKGQPQHF | TGTGCCAGCTCACCAGGGACACTGGGGGAGAAGGGTCAGCCCCAGCATTTT
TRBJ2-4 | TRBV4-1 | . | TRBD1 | CASSQGQGSDIQYF | TGCGCCAGCAGCCAAGGACAGGGTAGTGACATTCAGTACTTC
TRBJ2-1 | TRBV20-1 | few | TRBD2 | CSASPRRGRINNEQFF | TGCAGTGCTAGCCCGAGGCGCGGGAGGATAAACAATGAGCAGTTCTTC
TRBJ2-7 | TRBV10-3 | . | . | CAISEPVSYEQYF | TGTGCCATCAGTGAGCCCGTCTCCTACGAGCAGTACTTC
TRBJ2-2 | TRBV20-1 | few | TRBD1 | CSARGDSNTGELFF | TGCAGTGCCAGAGGGGACAGCAACACCGGGGAGCTGTTTTTT
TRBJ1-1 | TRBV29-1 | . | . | CSATRQEAFF | TGCAGCGCGACCCGACAGGAAGCTTTCTTT
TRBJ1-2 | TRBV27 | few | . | CASSSLTGAGAAVPKSHGYTF | TGTGCCAGCAGTTCACTTACGGGGGCGGGGGCCGCGGTCCCAAAATCTCATGGCTACACCTTC
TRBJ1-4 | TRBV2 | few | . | CASGGTRNEKLFF | TGTGCCAGCGGCGGGACACGCAATGAAAAACTGTTTTTT
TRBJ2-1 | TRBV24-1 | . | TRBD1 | CATSGQGAEQFF | TGTGCCACCAGTGGGCAGGGGGCTGAGCAGTTCTTC
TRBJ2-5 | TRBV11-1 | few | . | CASSLALEGGETQYF | TGTGCCAGCAGCTTAGCCCTGGAAGGGGGAGAGACCCAGTACTTC
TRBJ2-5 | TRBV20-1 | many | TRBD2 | CSASVAGVKGTQYF | TGCAGTGCTAGCGTGGCGGGGGTTAAAGGGACCCAGTACTTC
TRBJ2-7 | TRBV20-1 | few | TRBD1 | CSAPVPGQGAYEQYF | TGCAGTGCTCCGGTGCCGGGACAGGGCGCCTACGAGCAGTACTTC
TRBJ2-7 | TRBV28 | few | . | CASSLQAFYEQYF | TGTGCCAGCAGTCTTCAGGCTTTCTACGAGCAGTACTTC
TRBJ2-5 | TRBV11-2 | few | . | CASTRGVETQYF | TGTGCCAGCACAAGAGGGGTAGAGACCCAGTACTTC
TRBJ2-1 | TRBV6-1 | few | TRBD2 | CASSEMRQLAVGNEQFF | TGTGCCAGCAGTGAAATGAGGCAGCTAGCGGTGGGCAATGAGCAGTTCTTC
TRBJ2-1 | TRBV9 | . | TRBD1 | CASSNDRAAEQFF | TGTGCCAGCAGCAACGACAGGGCCGCTGAGCAGTTCTTC
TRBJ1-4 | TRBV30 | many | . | CAWSRGGSEKLFF | TGTGCCTGGAGTCGAGGGGGGAGTGAAAAACTGTTTTTT
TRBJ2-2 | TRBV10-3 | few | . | CAISEDWYGNNTGELFF | TGTGCCATCAGTGAGGACTGGTACGGTAATAACACCGGGGAGCTGTTTTTT
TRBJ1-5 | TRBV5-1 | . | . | CASSFSQGPGEPQHF | TGCGCCAGCAGCTTTTCCCAGGGACCGGGAGAGCCCCAGCATTTT
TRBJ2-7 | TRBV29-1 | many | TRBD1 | CSVAGTGNSEQYF | TGCAGCGTTGCTGGGACAGGGAATAGCGAGCAGTACTTC
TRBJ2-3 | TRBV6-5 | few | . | CASSSSSGTQYF | TGTGCCAGCAGTTCGAGCAGCGGTACGCAGTATTTT
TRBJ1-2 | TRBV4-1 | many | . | CASSQSSGSAGYTF | TGCGCCAGCAGCCAAAGTTCGGGGTCGGCCGGCTACACCTTC
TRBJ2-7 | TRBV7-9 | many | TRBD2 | CASSQTSGRGEQYF | TGTGCCAGCAGCCAAACTAGCGGGAGAGGTGAGCAGTACTTC
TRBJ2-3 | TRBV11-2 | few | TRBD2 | CASSSNPPSGYGTDTQYF | TGTGCCAGCAGCTCAAACCCTCCTAGCGGGTATGGCACAGATACGCAGTATTTT
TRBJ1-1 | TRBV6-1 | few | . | CASSDQGYTEAFF | TGTGCCAGCAGTGACCAGGGGTACACTGAAGCTTTCTTT
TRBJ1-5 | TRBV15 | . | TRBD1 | CATSGGTGNQPQHF | TGTGCCACCAGCGGCGGGACAGGCAATCAGCCCCAGCATTTT
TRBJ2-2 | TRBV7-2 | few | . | CASSLWGGKNTGELFF | TGTGCCAGCAGTCTCTGGGGTGGGAAAAACACCGGGGAGCTGTTTTTT
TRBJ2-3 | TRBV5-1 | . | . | CASSLGVRADTQYF | TGCGCCAGCAGCTTGGGGGTTCGTGCGGATACGCAGTATTTT
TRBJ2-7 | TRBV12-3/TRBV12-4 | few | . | CASRSSRERSYEQYF | TGTGCCAGCAGGTCTAGCCGGGAGCGCTCCTACGAGCAGTACTTC
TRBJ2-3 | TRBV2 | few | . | CASSEVQPSGTQYF | TGTGCCAGCAGTGAAGTCCAGCCCTCGGGTACGCAGTATTTT
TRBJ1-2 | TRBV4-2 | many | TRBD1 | CASSQDDHRGNYGYTF | TGTGCCAGCAGCCAGGATGACCACAGGGGGAACTATGGCTACACCTTC
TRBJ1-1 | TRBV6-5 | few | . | CASSYLWGDEAFF | TGTGCCAGCAGTTACCTCTGGGGGGATGAAGCTTTCTTT
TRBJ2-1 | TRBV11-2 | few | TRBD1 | CASSVRGLGSWEVEQFF | TGTGCCAGCAGCGTCAGGGGGCTGGGGAGCTGGGAGGTTGAGCAGTTCTTC
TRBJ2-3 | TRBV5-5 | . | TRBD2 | CASTRGLAGGSSTDTQYF | TGTGCCAGCACCCGAGGACTAGCGGGGGGATCTAGCACAGATACGCAGTATTTT
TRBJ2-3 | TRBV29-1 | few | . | CSVEGVTSLGTDTQYF | TGCAGCGTTGAAGGGGTAACTAGCTTAGGGACAGATACGCAGTATTTT
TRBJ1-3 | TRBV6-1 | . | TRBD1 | CASSPRQGLGVHTIYF | TGTGCCAGCAGCCCCAGACAGGGTCTGGGCGTACACACCATATATTTT
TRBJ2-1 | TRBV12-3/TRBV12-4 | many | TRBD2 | CASSFISGAGNEQFF | TGTGCCAGCAGTTTTATTAGCGGGGCAGGGAATGAGCAGTTCTTC
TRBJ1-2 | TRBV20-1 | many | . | CSARTGDGYTF | TGCAGTGCTAGGACGGGGGATGGCTACACCTTC
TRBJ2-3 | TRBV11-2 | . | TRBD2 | CASSLVGRGVPQVTDTQYF | TGTGCCAGCAGCTTAGTTGGGCGGGGGGTCCCCCAGGTCACAGATACGCAGTATTTT
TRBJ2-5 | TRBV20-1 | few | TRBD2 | CSARVGLAGGPQETQYF | TGCAGTGCTAGAGTGGGACTAGCGGGAGGTCCCCAAGAGACCCAGTACTTC